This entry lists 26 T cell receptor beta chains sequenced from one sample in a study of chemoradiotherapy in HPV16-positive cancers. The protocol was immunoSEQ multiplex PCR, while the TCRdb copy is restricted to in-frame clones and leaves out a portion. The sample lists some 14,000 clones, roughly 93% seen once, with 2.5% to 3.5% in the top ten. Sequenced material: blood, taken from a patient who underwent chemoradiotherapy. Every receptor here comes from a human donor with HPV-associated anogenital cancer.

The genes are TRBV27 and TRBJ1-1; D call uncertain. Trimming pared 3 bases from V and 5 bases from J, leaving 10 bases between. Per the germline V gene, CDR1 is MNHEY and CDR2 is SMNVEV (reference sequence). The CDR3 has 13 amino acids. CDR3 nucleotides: TGTGCCAGCAGTTTTGGGTCGAGGACTGAAGCTTTCTTT. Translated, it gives CASSFGSRTEAFF.

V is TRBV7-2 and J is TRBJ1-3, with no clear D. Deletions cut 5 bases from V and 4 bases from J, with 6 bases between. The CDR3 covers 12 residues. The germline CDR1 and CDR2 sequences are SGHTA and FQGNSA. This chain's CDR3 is CASSLQGNTIYF. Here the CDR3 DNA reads TGTGCCAGCAGCCTACAAGGAAACACCATATATTTT.

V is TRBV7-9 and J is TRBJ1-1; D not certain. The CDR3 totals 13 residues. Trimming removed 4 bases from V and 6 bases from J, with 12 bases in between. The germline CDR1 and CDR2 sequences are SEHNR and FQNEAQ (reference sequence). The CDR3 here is CASSSTGVPEAFF. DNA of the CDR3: TGTGCCAGCAGCTCAACCGGGGTCCCTGAAGCTTTCTTT.

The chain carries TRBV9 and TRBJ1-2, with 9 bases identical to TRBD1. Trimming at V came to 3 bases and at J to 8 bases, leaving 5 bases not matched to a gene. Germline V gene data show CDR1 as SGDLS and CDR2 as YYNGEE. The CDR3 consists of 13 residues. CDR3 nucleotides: TGTGCCAGCAGCGAACAGGGGGCGGGAGGCTACACCTTC. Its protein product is CASSEQGAGGYTF. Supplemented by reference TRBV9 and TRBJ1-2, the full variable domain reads DSGVTQTPKHLITATGQRVTLRCSPRSGDLSVYWYQQSLDQGLQFLIQYYNGEERAKGNILERFSAQQFPDLHSELNLSSLELGDSALYFCASSEQGAGGYTFGSGTRLTVV.

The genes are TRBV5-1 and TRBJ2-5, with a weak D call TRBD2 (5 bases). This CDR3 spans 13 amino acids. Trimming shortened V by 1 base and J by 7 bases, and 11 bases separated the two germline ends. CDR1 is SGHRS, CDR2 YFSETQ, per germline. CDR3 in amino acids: CASSLTSPVTQYF. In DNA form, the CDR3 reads TGCGCCAGCAGCTTGACTAGTCCAGTGACCCAGTACTTC.

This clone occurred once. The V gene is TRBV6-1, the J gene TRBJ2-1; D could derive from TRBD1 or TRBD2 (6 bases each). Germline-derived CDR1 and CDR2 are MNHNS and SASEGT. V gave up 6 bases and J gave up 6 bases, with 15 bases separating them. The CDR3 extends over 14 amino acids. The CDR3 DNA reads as TGTGCCAGCAGAAACAGGGAGGACGGCAATGAGCAGTTCTTC. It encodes CASRNREDGNEQFF.

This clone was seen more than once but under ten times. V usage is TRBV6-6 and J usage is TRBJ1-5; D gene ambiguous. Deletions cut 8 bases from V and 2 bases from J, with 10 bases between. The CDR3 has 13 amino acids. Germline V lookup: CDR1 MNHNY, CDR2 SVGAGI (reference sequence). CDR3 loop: CASGEWGNQPQHF. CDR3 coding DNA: TGTGCCAGCGGGGAATGGGGCAATCAGCCCCAGCATTTT.

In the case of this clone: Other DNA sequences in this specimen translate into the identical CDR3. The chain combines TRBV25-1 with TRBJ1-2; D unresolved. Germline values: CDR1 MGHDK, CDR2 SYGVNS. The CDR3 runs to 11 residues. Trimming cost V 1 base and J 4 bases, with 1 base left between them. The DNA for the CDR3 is TGTGCCAGCAGTGAATCCTATGGCTACACCTTC. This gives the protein CASSESYGYTF.

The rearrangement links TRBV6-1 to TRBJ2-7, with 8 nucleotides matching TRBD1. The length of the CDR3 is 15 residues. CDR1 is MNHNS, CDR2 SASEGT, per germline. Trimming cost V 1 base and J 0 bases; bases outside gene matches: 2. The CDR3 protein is CASSEGDRSSYEQYF. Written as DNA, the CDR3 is TGTGCCAGCAGTGAAGGGGACAGGAGCTCCTACGAGCAGTACTTC.

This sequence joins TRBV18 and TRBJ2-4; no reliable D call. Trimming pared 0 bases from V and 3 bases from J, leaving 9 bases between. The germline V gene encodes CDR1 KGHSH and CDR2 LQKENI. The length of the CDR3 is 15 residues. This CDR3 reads CASSPPIGGKNIQYF. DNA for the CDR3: TGTGCCAGCTCACCACCGATAGGCGGCAAAAACATTCAGTACTTC.

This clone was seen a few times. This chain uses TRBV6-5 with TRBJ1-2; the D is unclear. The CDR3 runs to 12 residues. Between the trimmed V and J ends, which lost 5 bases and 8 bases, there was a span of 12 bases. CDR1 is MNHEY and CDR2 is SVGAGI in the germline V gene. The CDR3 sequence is CASSRGVEGYTF. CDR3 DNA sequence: TGTGCCAGCAGTCGCGGCGTGGAAGGCTACACCTTC.

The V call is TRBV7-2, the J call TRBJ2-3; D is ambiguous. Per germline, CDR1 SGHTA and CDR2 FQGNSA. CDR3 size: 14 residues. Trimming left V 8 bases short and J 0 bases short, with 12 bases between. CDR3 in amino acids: CASRPSTSTDTQYF. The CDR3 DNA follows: TGTGCCAGCCGCCCCTCGACTAGCACAGATACGCAGTATTTT.

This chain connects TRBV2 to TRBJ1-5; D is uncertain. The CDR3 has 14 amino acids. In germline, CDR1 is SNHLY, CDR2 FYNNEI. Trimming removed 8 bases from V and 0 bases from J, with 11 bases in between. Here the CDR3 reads CASGPAPSNQPQHF. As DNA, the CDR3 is TGTGCCAGCGGGCCCGCACCTAGCAATCAGCCCCAGCATTTT.

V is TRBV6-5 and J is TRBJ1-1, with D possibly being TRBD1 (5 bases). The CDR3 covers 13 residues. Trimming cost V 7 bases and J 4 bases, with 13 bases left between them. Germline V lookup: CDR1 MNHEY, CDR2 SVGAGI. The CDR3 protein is CASKPSGGTEAFF. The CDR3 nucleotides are TGTGCCAGCAAACCCTCGGGGGGCACTGAAGCTTTCTTT.

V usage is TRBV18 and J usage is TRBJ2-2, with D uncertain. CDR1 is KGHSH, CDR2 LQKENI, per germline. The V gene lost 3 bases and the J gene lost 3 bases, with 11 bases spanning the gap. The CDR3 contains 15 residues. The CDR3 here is CASSPPGRDTGELFF. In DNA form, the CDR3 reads TGTGCCAGCTCACCGCCTGGCCGGGACACCGGGGAGCTGTTTTTT. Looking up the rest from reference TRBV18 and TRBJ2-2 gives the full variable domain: NAGVMQNPRHLVRRRGQEARLRCSPMKGHSHVYWYRQLPEEGLKFMVYLQKENIIDESGMPKERFSAEFPKEGPSILRIQQVVRGDSAAYFCASSPPGRDTGELFFGEGSRLTVL.

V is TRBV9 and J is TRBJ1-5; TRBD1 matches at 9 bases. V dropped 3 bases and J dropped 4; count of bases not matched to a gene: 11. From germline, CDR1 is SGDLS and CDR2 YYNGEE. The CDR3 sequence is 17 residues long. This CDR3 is CASSAAPLTGGNQPQHF. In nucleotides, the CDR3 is TGTGCCAGCAGCGCAGCTCCCTTGACAGGGGGAAATCAGCCCCAGCATTTT. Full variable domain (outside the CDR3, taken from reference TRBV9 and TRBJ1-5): DSGVTQTPKHLITATGQRVTLRCSPRSGDLSVYWYQQSLDQGLQFLIQYYNGEERAKGNILERFSAQQFPDLHSELNLSSLELGDSALYFCASSAAPLTGGNQPQHFGDGTRLSIL.

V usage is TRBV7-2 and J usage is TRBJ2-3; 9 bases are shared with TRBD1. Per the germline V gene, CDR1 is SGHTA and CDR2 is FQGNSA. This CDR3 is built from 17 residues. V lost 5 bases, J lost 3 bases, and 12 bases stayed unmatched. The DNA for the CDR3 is TGTGCCAGCAGCCCCCCCCCGGGACAGGGAACGACAGATACGCAGTATTTT. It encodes CASSPPPGQGTTDTQYF.

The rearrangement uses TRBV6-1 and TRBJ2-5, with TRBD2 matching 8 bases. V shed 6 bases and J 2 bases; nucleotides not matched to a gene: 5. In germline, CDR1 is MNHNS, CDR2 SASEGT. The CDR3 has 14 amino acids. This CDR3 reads CASRIGTRQETQYF. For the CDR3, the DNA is TGTGCCAGCAGAATCGGGACTAGACAAGAGACCCAGTACTTC.

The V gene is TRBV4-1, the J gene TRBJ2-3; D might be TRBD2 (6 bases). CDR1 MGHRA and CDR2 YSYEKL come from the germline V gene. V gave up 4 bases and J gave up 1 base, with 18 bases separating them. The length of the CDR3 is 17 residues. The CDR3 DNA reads TGCGCCAGCAGCCGAGCCGGGATGGGGGGACGCACAGATACGCAGTATTTT. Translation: CASSRAGMGGRTDTQYF.

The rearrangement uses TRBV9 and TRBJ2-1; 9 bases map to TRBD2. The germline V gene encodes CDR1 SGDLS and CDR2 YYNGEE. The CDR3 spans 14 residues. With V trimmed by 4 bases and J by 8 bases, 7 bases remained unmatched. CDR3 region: CASSPRLAVDEQFF. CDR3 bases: TGTGCCAGCAGCCCCCGACTAGCGGTCGATGAGCAGTTCTTC.

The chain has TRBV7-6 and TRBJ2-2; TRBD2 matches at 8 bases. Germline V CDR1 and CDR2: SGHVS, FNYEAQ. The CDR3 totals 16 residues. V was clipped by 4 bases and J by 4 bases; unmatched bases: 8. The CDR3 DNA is TGTGCCAGCAGCTCTGGGGTAGCGGGGAGCACCGGGGAGCTGTTTTTT. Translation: CASSSGVAGSTGELFF.

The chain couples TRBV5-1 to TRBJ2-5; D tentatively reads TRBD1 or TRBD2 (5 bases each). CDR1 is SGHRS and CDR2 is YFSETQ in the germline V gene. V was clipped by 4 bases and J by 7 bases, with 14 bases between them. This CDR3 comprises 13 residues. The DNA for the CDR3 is TGCGCCAGCAGCCATGGGACCGCGGTGACCCAGTACTTC. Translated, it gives CASSHGTAVTQYF.

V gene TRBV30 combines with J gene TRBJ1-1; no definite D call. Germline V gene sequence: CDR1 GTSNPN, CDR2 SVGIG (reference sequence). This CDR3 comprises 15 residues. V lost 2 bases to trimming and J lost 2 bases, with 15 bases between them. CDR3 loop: CAWSWHTSTNTEAFF. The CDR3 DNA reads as TGTGCCTGGAGTTGGCACACTTCGACAAACACTGAAGCTTTCTTT.

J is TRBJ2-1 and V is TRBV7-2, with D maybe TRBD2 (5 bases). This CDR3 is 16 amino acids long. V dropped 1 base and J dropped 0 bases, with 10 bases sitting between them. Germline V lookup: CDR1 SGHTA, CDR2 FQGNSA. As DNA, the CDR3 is TGTGCCAGCAGCTTAGTGCCGGGATTCTCCTACAATGAGCAGTTCTTC. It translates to CASSLVPGFSYNEQFF.

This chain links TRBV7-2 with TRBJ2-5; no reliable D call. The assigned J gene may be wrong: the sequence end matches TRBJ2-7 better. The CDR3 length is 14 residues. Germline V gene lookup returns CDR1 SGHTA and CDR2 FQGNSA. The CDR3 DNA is TGTGCCAGCAGCTTAGCGTCTGTGGCTTACGAGCAGTACTTC. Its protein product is CASSLASVAYEQYF.

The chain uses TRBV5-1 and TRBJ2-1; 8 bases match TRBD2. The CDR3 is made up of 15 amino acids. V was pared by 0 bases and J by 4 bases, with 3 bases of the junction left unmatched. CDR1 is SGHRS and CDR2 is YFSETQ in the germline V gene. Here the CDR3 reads CASSLGRGAYNEQFF. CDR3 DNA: TGCGCCAGCAGCTTGGGGCGGGGGGCATACAATGAGCAGTTCTTC.